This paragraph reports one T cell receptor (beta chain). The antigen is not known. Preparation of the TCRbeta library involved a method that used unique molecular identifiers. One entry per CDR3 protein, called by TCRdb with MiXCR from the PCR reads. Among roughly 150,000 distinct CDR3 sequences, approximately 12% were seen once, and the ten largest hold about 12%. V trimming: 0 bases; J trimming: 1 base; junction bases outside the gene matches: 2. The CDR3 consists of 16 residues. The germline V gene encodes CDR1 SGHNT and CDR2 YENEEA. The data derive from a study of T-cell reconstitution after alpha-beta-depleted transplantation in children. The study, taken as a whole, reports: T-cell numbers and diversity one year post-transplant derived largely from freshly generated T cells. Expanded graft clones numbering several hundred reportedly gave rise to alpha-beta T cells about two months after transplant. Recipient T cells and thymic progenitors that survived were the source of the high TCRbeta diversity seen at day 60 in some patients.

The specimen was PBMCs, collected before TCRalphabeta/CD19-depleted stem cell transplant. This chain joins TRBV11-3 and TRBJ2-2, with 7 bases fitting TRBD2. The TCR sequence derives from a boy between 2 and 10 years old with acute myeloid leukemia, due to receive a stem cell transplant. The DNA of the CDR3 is TGTGCCAGCAGCTTAGATTCTAGCGGGAACACCGGGGAGCTGTTTTTT. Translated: CASSLDSSGNTGELFF.